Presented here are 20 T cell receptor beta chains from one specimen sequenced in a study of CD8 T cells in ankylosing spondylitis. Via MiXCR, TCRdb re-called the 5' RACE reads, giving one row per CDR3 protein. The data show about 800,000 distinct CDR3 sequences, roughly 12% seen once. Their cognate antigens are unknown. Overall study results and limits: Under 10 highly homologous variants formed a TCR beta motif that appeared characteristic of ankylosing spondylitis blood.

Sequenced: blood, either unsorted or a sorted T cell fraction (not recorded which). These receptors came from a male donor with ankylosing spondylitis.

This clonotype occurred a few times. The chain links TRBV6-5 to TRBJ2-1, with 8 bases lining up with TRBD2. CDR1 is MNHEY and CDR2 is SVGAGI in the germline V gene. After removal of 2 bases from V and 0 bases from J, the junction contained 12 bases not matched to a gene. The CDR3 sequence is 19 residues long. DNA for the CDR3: TGTGCCAGCAGTTACCTGAGCGGGAAGCGGGGGAGCTCCTACAATGAGCAGTTCTTC. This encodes CASSYLSGKRGSSYNEQFF.

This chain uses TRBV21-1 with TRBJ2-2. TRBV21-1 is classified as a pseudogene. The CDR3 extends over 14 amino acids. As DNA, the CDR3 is TGTGCCAGCAGCAAAGTAGCGGACACCGGGGAGCTGTTTTTT. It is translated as CASSKVADTGELFF.

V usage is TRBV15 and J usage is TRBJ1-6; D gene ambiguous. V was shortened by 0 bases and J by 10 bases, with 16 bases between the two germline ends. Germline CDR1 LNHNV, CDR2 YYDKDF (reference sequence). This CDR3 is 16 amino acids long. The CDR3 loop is CATSRDAATSPSPLHF. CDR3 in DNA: TGTGCCACCAGCAGAGATGCGGCCACGTCGCCCTCACCCCTCCACTTT.

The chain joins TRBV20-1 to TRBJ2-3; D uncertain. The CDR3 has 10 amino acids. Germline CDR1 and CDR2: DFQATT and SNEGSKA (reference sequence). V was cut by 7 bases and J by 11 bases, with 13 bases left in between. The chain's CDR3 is CSVPAGKQYF. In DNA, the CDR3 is TGCAGTGTCCCGGCCGGTAAGCAGTATTTT.

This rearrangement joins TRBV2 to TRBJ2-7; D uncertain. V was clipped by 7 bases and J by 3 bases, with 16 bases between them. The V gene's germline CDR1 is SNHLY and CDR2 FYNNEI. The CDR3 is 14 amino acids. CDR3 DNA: TGTGCCAGCAATAGGAAGGGTCCTAACTACGAGCAGTACTTC. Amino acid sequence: CASNRKGPNYEQYF. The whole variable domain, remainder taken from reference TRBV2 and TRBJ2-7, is EPEVTQTPSHQVTQMGQEVILRCVPISNHLYFYWYRQILGQKVEFLVSFYNNEISEKSEIFDDQFSVERPDGSNFTLKIRSTKLEDSAMYFCASNRKGPNYEQYFGPGTRLTVT.

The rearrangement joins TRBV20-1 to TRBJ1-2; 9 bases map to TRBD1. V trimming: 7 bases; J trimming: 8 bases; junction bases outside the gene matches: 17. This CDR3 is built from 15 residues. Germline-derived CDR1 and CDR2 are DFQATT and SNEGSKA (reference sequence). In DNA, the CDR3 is TGCAGTGATCCAACCGGGACAGGGCGATCGGGAGGCTACACCTTC. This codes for CSDPTGTGRSGGYTF.

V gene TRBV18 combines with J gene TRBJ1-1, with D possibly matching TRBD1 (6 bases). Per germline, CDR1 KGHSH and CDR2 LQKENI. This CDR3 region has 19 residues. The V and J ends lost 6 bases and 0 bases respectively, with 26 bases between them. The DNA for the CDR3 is TGTGCCAGCTCGTACTTGACAGGAACTGGAGGGGGGATGAACACTGAAGCTTTCTTT. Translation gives CASSYLTGTGGGMNTEAFF.

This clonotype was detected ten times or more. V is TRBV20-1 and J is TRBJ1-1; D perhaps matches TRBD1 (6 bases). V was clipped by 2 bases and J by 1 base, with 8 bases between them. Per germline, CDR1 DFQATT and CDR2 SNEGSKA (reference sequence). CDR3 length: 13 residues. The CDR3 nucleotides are TGCAGTGCTAGAACGGGACAGAACACTGAAGCTTTCTTT. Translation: CSARTGQNTEAFF.

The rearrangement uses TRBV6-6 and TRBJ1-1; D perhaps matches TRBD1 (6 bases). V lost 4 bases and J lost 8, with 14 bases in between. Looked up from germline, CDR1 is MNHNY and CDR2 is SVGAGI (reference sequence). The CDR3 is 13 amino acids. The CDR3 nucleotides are TGTGCCAGCAGTTTGAGACGACAGGCGGAAGCTTTCTTT. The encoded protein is CASSLRRQAEAFF.

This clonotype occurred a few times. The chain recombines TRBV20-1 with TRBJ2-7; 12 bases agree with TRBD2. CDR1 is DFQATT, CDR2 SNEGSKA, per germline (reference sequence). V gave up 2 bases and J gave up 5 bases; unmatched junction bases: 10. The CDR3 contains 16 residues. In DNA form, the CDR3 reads TGCAGTGCTAGACCCCCGCTAGCGGGAGGGCCCCACGAGCAGTACTTC. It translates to CSARPPLAGGPHEQYF.

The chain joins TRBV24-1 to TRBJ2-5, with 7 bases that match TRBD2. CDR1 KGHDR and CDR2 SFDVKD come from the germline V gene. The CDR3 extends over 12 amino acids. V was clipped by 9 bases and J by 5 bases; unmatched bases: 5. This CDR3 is CATGPGGETQYF. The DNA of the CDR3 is TGTGCCACCGGTCCCGGGGGGGAGACCCAGTACTTC.

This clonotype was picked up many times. CDR3 amino acids: CSVVLGTDTQYF. CDR3 in DNA: TGCAGCGTTGTGCTGGGAACAGATACGCAGTATTTT. The J gene is TRBJ2-3, the V gene TRBV29-1; no reliable D call. The CDR3 covers 12 residues. Germline assignment: CDR1 SQVTM and CDR2 ANQGSEA. The V and J ends lost 4 bases and 3 bases respectively, with 8 bases between them.

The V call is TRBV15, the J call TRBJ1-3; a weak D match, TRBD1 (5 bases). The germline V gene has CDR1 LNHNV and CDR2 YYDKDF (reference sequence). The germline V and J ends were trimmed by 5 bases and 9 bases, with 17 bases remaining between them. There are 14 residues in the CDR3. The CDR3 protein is CATSGGTIYSTIYF. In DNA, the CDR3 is TGTGCCACCAGCGGGGGGACCATTTATAGCACCATATATTTT.

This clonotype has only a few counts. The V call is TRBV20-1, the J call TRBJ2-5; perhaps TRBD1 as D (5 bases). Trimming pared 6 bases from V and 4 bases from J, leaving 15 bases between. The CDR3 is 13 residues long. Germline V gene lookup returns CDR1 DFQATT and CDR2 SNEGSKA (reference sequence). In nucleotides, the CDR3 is TGCAGTGCCCAACCCCAGGGAAGAGAGACCCAGTACTTC. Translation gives CSAQPQGRETQYF.

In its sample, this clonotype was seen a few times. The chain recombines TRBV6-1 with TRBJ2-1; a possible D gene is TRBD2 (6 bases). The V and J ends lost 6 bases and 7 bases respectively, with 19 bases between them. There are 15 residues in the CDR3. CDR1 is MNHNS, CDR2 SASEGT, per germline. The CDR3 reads CASRTGTPLENEQFF. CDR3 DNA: TGTGCCAGCAGAACCGGGACTCCCCTGGAGAATGAGCAGTTCTTC.

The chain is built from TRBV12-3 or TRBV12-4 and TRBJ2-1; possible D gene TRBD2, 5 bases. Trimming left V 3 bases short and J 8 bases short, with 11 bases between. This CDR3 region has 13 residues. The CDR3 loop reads CASSFHGVHEQFF. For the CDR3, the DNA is TGTGCCAGCAGTTTTCACGGGGTCCATGAGCAGTTCTTC.

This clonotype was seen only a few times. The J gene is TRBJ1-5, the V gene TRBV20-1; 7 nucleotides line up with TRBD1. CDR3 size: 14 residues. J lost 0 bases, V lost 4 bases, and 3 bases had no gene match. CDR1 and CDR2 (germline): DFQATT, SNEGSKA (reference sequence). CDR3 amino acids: CSAIPGGSNQPQHF. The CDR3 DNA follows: TGCAGTGCTATCCCAGGGGGTAGCAATCAGCCCCAGCATTTT.

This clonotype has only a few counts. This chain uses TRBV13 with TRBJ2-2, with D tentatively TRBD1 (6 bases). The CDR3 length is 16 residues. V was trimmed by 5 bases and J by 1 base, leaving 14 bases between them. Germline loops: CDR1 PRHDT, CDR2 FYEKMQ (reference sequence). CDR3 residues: CASSLPRGGNTGELFF. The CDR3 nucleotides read TGTGCCAGCAGCCTTCCGCGAGGGGGGAACACCGGGGAGCTGTTTTTT.

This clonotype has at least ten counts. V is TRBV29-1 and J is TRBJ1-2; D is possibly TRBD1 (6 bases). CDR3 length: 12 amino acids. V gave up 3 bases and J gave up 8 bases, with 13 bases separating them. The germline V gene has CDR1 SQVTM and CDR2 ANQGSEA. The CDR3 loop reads CSVDLGAGGYTF. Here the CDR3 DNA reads TGCAGCGTTGACTTGGGGGCTGGAGGCTACACCTTC. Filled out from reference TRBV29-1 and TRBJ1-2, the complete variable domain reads SAVISQKPSRDICQRGTSLTIQCQVDSQVTMMFWYRQQPGQSLTLIATANQGSEATYESGFVIDKFPISRPNLTFSTLTVSNMSPEDSSIYLCSVDLGAGGYTFGSGTRLTVV.

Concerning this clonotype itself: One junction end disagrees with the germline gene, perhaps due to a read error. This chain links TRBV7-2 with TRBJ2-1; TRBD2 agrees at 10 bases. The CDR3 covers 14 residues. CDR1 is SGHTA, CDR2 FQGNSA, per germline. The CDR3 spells CARSLRLAGNEQFF. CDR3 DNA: TGTGCCCGCAGCTTAAGACTAGCGGGCAATGAGCAGTTCTTC.